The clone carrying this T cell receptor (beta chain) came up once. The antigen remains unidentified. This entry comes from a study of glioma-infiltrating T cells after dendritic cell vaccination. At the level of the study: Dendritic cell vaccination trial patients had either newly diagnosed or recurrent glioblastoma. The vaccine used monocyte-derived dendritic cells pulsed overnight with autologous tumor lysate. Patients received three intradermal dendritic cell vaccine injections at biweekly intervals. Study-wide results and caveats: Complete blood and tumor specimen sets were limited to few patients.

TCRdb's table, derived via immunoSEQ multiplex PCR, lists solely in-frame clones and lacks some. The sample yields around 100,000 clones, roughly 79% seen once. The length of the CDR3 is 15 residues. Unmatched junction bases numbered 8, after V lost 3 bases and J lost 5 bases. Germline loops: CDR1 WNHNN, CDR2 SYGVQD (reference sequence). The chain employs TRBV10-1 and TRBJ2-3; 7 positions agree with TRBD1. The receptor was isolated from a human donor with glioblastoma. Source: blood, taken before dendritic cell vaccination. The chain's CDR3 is CASSEIPGTEDTQYF. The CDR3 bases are TGCGCCAGCAGTGAAATCCCCGGGACAGAAGATACGCAGTATTTT.